This T cell receptor (beta chain) derives from a study of blood T cell repertoires in COVID-19. On the study more broadly: T cells, B-cell-depleted T cells, or PBMCs supplied cDNA or gDNA.

Deletions cut 0 bases from V and 6 bases from J, with 15 bases between. The length of the CDR3 is 15 residues. CDR1 and CDR2 from the germline V gene are SGHRS and YFSETQ. As processed by the authors: Reference gene primer amplification in the assay estimated nucleated cell counts. Profiled with immunoSEQ multiplex PCR; TCRdb holds only in-frame clones, not every one. That table supplies the V and J calls and clone size; D and trimming were determined from the DNA. The data hold 75,000 to 100,000 clones, with over 80% observed a single time. The J gene is TRBJ1-1, the V gene TRBV5-1; possible D gene TRBD1, 5 bases. This receptor was taken from a human donor in a cohort sampled during active COVID-19. Sequenced input: peripheral blood. The CDR3 DNA sequence: TGCGCCAGCAGCTTGGCCGACAGTAGGGAATCTGAAGCTTTCTTT. Its protein product is CASSLADSRESEAFF.